One and the same sample provided the 2 T cell receptor beta chains below, sequenced in a study of cytomegalovirus exposure and HLA in healthy donors. With 60 Vbeta and 13 Jbeta primers, the PCR was carried out. Produced via immunoSEQ multiplex PCR; TCRdb's table is partial and in-frame only. The sample includes about 170,000 clones, about 79% seen only once; the top ten take just under 1%. Sequenced material: PBMCs. Source of these receptors: a woman between 50 and 59 years old in good health and CMV-seropositive.

This chain links TRBV18 with TRBJ2-1; TRBD1 matches 7 bases. J lost 3 bases, V lost 1 base, and 6 bases had no gene match. Per the germline V gene, CDR1 is KGHSH and CDR2 is LQKENI. There are 16 residues in the CDR3. This chain's CDR3 is CASSPQAGGFYNEQFF. The CDR3 DNA is TGTGCCAGCTCACCACAGGCAGGGGGATTCTACAATGAGCAGTTCTTC.

About this clone: The same CDR3 arises from other DNA sequences in this sample as well. The chain links TRBV4-3 to TRBJ2-3, with a weak D call TRBD2 (6 bases). Trimming stripped 5 bases from V and 2 bases from J, with 14 bases between. CDR3 length: 15 amino acids. Germline lookup yields CDR1 LGHNA and CDR2 YSLEER. CDR3 in amino acids: CASSYGGGNTDTQYF. In DNA, the CDR3 is TGCGCCAGCAGCTATGGAGGCGGGAACACAGATACGCAGTATTTT.